The 15 T cell receptor beta chains listed next were all sequenced from one sample in a study of OX40 agonist ivuxolimab in advanced cancers. Assay: immunoSEQ multiplex PCR; the TCRdb copy retains only in-frame clones and omits some. The sample contains tens of thousands of clones, around 90% of which appear only once. Sequences were derived from CD4+ or CD8+ T cells sorted from blood, sampled in a trial of the OX40 agonist ivuxolimab. These receptors were obtained from an adult with an advanced solid tumor such as melanoma, head and neck, liver or kidney cancer.

The chain has TRBV11-1 and TRBJ2-7; 9 bases line up with TRBD2. This CDR3 is built from 13 residues. Germline V CDR1 and CDR2: SGHAT, FQDESV (reference sequence). The J segment lost 5 bases and the V segment lost 4 bases, leaving 3 bases of the junction unmatched. The DNA of the CDR3 is TGTGCCAGCAGCTCAGCGGGAGGTGACGAGCAGTACTTC. Encoded protein: CASSSAGGDEQYF.

This rearrangement joins TRBV27 to TRBJ2-7; no definite D call. Per germline, CDR1 MNHEY and CDR2 SMNVEV (reference sequence). CDR3 length: 12 amino acids. The V end lost 6 bases, the J end lost 4 bases, and 10 bases lay between the germline ends. CDR3 in DNA: TGTGCCAGCAGGAGTAGTACATACGAGCAGTACTTC. Translated, it gives CASRSSTYEQYF.

Note on this clone: Other DNA sequences of this sample code for an identical CDR3. The V gene is TRBV5-4, the J gene TRBJ1-2; D possibly corresponds to TRBD1 (6 bases). Germline V gene lookup returns CDR1 SGHNT and CDR2 YYREEE (reference sequence). This CDR3 is built from 15 residues. The V and J ends lost 0 bases and 5 bases respectively, with 14 bases between them. CDR3 in DNA: TGTGCCAGCAGCTTGGGGCAGGGGACGGGGTATGGCTACACCTTC. Protein: CASSLGQGTGYGYTF.

As DNA, the CDR3 is TGTGCCTGGAGTGTCCAAGCCCCGGAAAAACTGTTTTTT. It translates to CAWSVQAPEKLFF. This chain joins TRBV30 and TRBJ1-4; D remains ambiguous. Germline assignment: CDR1 GTSNPN and CDR2 SVGIG (reference sequence). The CDR3 covers 13 residues. The V end was cut by 0 bases, the J end by 8 bases, with 10 bases between.

The J gene is TRBJ2-3, the V gene TRBV18; TRBD1 matches at 10 bases. The CDR3 has 16 amino acids. Germline trimming cut 6 bases from V and 1 base from J; bases unmatched to any gene: 7. CDR1 and CDR2 from the germline V gene are KGHSH and LQKENI. This CDR3 reads CASSLVGTGGTDTQYF. Written as DNA, the CDR3 is TGTGCCAGCTCCCTAGTCGGGACAGGGGGCACAGATACGCAGTATTTT.

The chain combines TRBV19 with TRBJ2-3; TRBD2 matches 13 bases. CDR3 length: 19 amino acids. Germline assignment: CDR1 LNHDA and CDR2 SQIVND (reference sequence). Losses at the gene ends were 4 bases for V and 2 bases for J; bases not matched to a gene: 12. CDR3 coding DNA: TGTGCCAGTAGTAAAGGACTAGCGGGAGTGGGGGCGCCCACAGATACGCAGTATTTT. Its protein product is CASSKGLAGVGAPTDTQYF.

The J gene is TRBJ1-1, the V gene TRBV6-6, with D perhaps TRBD1 (6 bases). Per germline, CDR1 MNHNY and CDR2 SVGAGI (reference sequence). There are 13 residues in the CDR3. V lost 0 bases to trimming and J lost 4 bases, with 6 bases between them. The CDR3 sequence is CASSYSRGTEAFF. DNA for the CDR3: TGTGCCAGCAGTTACTCCAGGGGCACTGAAGCTTTCTTT.

The rearrangement uses TRBV28 and TRBJ1-2; D gene uncertain. Germline-derived CDR1 and CDR2 are MDHEN and SYDVKM. The V end lost 5 bases, the J end lost 8 bases, and 18 bases lay between the germline ends. CDR3 size: 14 residues. The CDR3 region has the DNA TGTGCCAGCAGTACCCCCGGACCCTCGCTAGGCTACACCTTC. It specifies CASSTPGPSLGYTF.

In DNA, the CDR3 is TGTGCCAGCAGCGTAGCTAGCGGGAGTCGCGAGCAGTACTTC. Residues: CASSVASGSREQYF. This chain uses TRBV9 with TRBJ2-7; 10 bases fit TRBD2. V was clipped by 0 bases and J by 6 bases; unmatched bases: 3. The CDR3 is 14 amino acids. Germline assignment: CDR1 SGDLS and CDR2 YYNGEE.

This clone was seen many times. The chain combines TRBV9 with TRBJ2-7, with 9 bases lining up with TRBD2. With V trimmed by 4 bases and J by 2 bases, 13 bases remained unmatched. The germline CDR1 and CDR2 sequences are SGDLS and YYNGEE. The CDR3 is 17 amino acids. CDR3 DNA sequence: TGTGCCAGCAGCCCGGAACCGACTAGCGGAGGGACCTACGAGCAGTACTTC. It codes for CASSPEPTSGGTYEQYF.

The chain joins TRBV15 to TRBJ1-4, with 8 bases that match TRBD1. J lost 0 bases, V lost 2 bases, and 14 bases had no gene match. Germline lookup yields CDR1 LNHNV and CDR2 YYDKDF (reference sequence). There are 20 residues in the CDR3. In DNA form, the CDR3 reads TGTGCCACCAGCAGACGGACAGGGTTTGATTTGGTGTCAACTAATGAAAAACTGTTTTTT. Translated, it gives CATSRRTGFDLVSTNEKLFF.

This clone has only one observation. The chain carries TRBV6-5 and TRBJ1-2, with D unclear. V lost 8 bases, J lost 6 bases, and 10 bases lay in between. Germline CDR1 reads MNHEY; CDR2 reads SVGAGI. The CDR3 covers 11 residues. The CDR3 DNA sequence: TGTGCCAGCGGTATCAGCGATGGCTACACCTTC. It is translated as CASGISDGYTF.

This clone has only a few counts. The chain uses TRBV6-1 and TRBJ2-5; D may be TRBD2 (6 bases). Germline CDR1 MNHNS, CDR2 SASEGT. Trimming took 0 bases from V and 1 from J, leaving 6 bases between them. The CDR3 totals 14 residues. CDR3 in amino acids: CASSEAGGQETQYF. Here the CDR3 DNA reads TGTGCCAGCAGTGAAGCGGGAGGCCAAGAGACCCAGTACTTC.

V is TRBV15 and J is TRBJ2-3; D is unclear. This CDR3 contains 15 residues. The germline V and J ends were trimmed by 3 bases and 1 base, with 11 bases remaining between them. Germline values: CDR1 LNHNV, CDR2 YYDKDF (reference sequence). The CDR3 nucleotides are TGTGCCACCAGCAGCCCCTTTACCGGCACAGATACGCAGTATTTT. It is translated as CATSSPFTGTDTQYF.

DNA of the CDR3: TGTGCCAGCAGCTTAGGGACAGCCGGCGGCTACACCTTC. Its translation is CASSLGTAGGYTF. The V and J genes are TRBV7-9 and TRBJ1-2; weak D call: TRBD1 (6 bases). Trimming took 1 base from V and 8 from J, leaving 11 bases between them. Germline values: CDR1 SEHNR, CDR2 FQNEAQ (reference sequence). CDR3 length equals 13 residues. The variable domain in full, with the rest retrieved from reference TRBV7-9 and TRBJ1-2, is DTGVSQNPRHKITKRGQNVTFRCDPISEHNRLYWYRQTLGQGPEFLTYFQNEAQLEKSRLLSDRFSAERPKGSFSTLEIQRTEQGDSAMYLCASSLGTAGGYTFGSGTRLTVV.